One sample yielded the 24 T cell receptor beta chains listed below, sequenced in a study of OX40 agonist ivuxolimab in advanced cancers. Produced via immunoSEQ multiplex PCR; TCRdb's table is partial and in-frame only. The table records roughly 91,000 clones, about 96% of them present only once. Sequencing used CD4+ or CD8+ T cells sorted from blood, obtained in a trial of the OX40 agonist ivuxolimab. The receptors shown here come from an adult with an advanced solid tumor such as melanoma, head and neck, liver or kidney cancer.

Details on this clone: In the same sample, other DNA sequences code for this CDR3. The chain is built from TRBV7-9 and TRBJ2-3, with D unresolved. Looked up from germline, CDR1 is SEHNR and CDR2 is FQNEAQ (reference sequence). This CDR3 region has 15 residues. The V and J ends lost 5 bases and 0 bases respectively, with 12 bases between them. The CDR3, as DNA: TGTGCCAGCAGCGCCGGAACAGCGAGCACAGATACGCAGTATTTT. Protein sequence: CASSAGTASTDTQYF.

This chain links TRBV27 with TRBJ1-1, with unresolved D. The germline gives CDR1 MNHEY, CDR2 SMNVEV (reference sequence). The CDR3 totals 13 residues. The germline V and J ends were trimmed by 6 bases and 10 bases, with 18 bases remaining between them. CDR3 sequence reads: CASSPASPVTAFF. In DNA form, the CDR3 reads TGTGCCAGCAGCCCAGCCAGCCCCGTGACAGCTTTCTTT.

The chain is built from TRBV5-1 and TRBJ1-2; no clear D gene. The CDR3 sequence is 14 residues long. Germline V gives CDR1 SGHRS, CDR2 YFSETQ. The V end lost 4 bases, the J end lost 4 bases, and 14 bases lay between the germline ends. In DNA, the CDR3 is TGCGCCAGCAGCCCGGCGCAGGCGGGCTATGGCTACACCTTC. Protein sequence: CASSPAQAGYGYTF.

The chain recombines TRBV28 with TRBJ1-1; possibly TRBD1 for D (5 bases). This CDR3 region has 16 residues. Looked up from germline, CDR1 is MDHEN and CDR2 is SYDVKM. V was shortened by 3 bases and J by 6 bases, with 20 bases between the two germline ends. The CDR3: CASSLALGGMRAEAFF. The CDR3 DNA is TGTGCCAGCAGTTTGGCCCTGGGGGGGATGCGAGCTGAAGCTTTCTTT.

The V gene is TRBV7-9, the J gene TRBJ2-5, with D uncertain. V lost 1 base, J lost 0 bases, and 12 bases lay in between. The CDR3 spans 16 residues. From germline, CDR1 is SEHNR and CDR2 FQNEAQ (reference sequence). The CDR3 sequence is CASSLDEEPDQETQYF. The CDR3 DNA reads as TGTGCCAGCAGCTTAGATGAGGAACCGGACCAAGAGACCCAGTACTTC.

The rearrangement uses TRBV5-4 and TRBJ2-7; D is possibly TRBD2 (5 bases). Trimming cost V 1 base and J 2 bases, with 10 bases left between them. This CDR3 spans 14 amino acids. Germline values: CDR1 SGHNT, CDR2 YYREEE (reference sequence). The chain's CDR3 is CASSLNWETYEQYF. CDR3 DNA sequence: TGTGCCAGCAGCTTGAACTGGGAGACCTACGAGCAGTACTTC.

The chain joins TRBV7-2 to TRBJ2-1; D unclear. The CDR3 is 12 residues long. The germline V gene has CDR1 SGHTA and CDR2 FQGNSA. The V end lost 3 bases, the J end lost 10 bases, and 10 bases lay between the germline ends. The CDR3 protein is CASSFGRLEQFF. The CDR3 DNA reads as TGTGCCAGCAGCTTTGGAAGGCTGGAGCAGTTCTTC.

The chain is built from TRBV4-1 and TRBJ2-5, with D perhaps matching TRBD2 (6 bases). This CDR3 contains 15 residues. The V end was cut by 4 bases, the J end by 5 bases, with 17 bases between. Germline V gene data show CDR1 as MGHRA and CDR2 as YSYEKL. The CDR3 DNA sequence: TGCGCCAGCAGCCCGTCCCCTGCGGGACGGGAGACCCAGTACTTC. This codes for CASSPSPAGRETQYF.

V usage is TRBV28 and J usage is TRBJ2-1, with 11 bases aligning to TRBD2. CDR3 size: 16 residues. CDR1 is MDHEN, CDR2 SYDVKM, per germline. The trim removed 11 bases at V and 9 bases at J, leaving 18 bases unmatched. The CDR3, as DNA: TGTGCCCCCAACCCCTTAGCGGGGGGGCCGGGGGGTGAGCAGTTCTTC. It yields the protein CAPNPLAGGPGGEQFF.

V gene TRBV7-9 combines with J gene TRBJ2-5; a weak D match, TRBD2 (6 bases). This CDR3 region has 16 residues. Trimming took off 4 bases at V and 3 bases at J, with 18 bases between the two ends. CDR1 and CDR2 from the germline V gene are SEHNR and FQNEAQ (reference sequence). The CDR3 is CASSSGWDGGKETQYF. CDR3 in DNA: TGTGCCAGCAGCTCTGGGTGGGACGGAGGGAAAGAGACCCAGTACTTC.

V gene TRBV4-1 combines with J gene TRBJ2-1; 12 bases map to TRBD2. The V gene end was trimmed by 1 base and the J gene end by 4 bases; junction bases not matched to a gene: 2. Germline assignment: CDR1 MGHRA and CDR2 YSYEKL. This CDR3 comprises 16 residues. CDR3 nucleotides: TGCGCCAGCAGCCAAGGACTAGCGGGAGTATACAATGAGCAGTTCTTC. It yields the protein CASSQGLAGVYNEQFF.

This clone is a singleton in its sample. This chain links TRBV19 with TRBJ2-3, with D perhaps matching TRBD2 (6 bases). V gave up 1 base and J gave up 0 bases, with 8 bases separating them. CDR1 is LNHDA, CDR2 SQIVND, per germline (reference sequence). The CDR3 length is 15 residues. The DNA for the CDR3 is TGTGCCAGTAGTATAGCGGGAGTTAGCACAGATACGCAGTATTTT. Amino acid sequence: CASSIAGVSTDTQYF. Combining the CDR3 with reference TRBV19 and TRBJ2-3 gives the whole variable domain DGGITQSPKYLFRKEGQNVTLSCEQNLNHDAMYWYRQDPGQGLRLIYYSQIVNDFQKGDIAEGYSVSREKKESFPLTVTSAQKNPTAFYLCASSIAGVSTDTQYFGPGTRLTVL.

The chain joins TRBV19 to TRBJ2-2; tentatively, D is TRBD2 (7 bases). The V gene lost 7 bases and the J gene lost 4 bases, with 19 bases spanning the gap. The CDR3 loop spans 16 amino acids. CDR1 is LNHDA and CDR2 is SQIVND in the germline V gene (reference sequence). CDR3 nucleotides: TGTGCCAGTACCCTCGGGCTGGGGGGGCTCACCGGGGAGCTGTTTTTT. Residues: CASTLGLGGLTGELFF.

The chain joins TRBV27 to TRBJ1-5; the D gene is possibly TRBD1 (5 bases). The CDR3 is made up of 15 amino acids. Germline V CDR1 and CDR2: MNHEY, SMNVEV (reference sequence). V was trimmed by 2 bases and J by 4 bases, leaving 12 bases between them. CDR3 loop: CASSLRGPENQPQHF. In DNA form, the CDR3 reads TGTGCCAGCAGTTTACGGGGACCGGAGAATCAGCCCCAGCATTTT.

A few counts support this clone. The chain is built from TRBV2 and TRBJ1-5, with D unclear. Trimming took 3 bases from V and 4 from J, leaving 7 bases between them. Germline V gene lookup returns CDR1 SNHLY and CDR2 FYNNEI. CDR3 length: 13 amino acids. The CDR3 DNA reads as TGTGCCAGCAGTGACATCAATAATCAGCCCCAGCATTTT. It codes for CASSDINNQPQHF.

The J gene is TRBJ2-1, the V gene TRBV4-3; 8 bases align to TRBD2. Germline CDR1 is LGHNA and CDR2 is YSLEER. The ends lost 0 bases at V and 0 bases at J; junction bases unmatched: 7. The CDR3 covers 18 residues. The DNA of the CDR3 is TGCGCCAGCAGCCAAGATGGATTAGCGGGGATCTCCTACAATGAGCAGTTCTTC. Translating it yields CASSQDGLAGISYNEQFF.

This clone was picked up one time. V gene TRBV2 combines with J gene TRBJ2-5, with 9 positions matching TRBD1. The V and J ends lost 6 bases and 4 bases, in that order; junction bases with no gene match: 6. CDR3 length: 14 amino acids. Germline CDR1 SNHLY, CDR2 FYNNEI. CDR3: CASSVGQGPETQYF. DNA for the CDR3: TGTGCCAGCAGCGTGGGACAGGGCCCAGAGACCCAGTACTTC.

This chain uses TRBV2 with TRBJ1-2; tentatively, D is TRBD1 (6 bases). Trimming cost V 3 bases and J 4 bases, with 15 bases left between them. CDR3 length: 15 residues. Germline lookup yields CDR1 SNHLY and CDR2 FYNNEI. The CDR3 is CASSDHRELVYGYTF. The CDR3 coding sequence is TGTGCCAGCAGTGACCACAGGGAGCTTGTCTATGGCTACACCTTC.

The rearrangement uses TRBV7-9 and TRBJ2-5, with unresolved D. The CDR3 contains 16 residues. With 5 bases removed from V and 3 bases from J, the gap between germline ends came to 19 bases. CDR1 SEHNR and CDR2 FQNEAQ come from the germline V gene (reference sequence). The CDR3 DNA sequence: TGTGCCAGCAGCCCCGTTGGCAGGACCAACAAAGAGACCCAGTACTTC. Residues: CASSPVGRTNKETQYF.

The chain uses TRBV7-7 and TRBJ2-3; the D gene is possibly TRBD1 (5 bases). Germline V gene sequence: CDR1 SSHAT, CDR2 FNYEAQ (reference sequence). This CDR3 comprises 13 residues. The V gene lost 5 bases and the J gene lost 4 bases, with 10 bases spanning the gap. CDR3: CASSPGLADTQYF. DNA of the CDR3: TGTGCCAGCAGCCCAGGGTTAGCAGATACGCAGTATTTT.

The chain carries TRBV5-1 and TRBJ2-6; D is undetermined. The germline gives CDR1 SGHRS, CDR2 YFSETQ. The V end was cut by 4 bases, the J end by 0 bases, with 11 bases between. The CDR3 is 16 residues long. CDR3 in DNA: TGCGCCAGCAGCCCCGGGCCGAGCTCTGGGGCCAACGTCCTGACTTTC. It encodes CASSPGPSSGANVLTF.

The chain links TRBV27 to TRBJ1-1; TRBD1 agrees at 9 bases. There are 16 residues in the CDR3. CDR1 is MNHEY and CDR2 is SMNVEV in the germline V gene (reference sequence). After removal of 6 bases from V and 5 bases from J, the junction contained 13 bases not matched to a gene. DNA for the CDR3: TGTGCCAGCAGCACCGGGACAGGGCCCTTGGGTACTGAAGCTTTCTTT. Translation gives CASSTGTGPLGTEAFF.

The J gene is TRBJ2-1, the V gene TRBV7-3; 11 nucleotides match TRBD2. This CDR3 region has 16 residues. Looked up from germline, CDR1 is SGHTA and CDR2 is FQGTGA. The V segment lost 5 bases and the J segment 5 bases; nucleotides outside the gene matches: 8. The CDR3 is CASSASLAGDDNEQFF. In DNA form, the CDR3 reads TGTGCCAGCAGCGCCTCACTAGCGGGAGACGACAATGAGCAGTTCTTC.

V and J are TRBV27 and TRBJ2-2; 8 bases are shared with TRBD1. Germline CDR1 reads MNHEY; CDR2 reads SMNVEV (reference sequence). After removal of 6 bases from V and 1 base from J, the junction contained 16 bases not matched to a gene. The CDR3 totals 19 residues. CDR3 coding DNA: TGTGCCAGCAGCCCGGGACTGAATTGGGGGACAGGGAACACCGGGGAGCTGTTTTTT. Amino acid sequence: CASSPGLNWGTGNTGELFF.